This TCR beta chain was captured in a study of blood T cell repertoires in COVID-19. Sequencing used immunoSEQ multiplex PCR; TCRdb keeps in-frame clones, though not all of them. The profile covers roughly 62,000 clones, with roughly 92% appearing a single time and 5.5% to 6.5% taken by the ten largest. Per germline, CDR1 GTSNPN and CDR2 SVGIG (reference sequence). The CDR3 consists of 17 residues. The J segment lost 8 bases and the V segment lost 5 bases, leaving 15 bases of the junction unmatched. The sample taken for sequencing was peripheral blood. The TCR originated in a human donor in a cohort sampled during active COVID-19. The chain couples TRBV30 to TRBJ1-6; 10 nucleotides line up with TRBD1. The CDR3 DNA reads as TGTGCCTGGGAAAAGACAGGGGGCGCGTCGGGCTATTCACCCCTCCACTTT. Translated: CAWEKTGGASGYSPLHF.